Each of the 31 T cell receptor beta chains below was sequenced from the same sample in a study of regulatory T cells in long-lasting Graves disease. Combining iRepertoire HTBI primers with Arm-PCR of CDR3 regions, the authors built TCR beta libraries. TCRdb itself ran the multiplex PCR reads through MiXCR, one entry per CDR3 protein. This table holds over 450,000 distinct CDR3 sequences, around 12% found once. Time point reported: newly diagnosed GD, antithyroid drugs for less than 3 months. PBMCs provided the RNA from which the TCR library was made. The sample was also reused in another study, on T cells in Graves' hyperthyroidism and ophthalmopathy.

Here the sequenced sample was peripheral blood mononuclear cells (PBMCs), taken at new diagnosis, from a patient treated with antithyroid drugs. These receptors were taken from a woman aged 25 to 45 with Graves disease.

CDR3 sequence: CASSLKGLGQPQHF. As DNA, the CDR3 is TGTGCCAGCAGCTTAAAAGGGTTAGGGCAGCCCCAGCATTTT. The chain couples TRBV7-2 to TRBJ1-5; unclear D gene. V shed 2 bases and J shed 7 bases, with 12 bases lying between them. The germline CDR1 and CDR2 sequences are SGHTA and FQGNSA. The CDR3 length is 14 residues.

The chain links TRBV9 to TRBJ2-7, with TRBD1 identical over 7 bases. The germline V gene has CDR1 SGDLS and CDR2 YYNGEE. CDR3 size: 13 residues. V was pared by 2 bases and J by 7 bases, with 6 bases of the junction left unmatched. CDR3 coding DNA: TGTGCCAGCAGCGTCGACAGGGCGAGGGAGCAGTACTTC. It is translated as CASSVDRAREQYF.

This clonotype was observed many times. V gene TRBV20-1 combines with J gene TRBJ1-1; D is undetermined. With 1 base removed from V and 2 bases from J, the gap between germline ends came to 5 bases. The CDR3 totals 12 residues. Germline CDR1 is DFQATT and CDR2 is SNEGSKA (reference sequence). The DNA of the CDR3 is TGCAGTGCTAGAGGGGCAAACACTGAAGCTTTCTTT. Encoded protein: CSARGANTEAFF.

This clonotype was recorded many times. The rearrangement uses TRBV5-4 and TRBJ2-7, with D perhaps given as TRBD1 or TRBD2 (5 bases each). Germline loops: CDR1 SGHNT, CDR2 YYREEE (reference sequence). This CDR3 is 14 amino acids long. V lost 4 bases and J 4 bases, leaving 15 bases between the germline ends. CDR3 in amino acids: CASSPRDGPYEQYF. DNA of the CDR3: TGTGCCAGCAGCCCCCGGGACGGGCCTTACGAGCAGTACTTC.

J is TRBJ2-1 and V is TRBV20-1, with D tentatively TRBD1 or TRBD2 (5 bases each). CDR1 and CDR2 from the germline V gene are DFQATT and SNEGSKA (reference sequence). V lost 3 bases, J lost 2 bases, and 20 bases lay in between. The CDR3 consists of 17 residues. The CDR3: CSASHIPGRGPYNEQFF. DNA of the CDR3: TGCAGTGCTAGCCACATCCCGGGACGGGGACCCTACAATGAGCAGTTCTTC.

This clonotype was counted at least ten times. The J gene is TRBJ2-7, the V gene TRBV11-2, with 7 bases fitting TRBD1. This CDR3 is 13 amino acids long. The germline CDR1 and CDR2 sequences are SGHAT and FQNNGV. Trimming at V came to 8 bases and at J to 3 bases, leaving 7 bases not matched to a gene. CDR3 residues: CASADREFYEQYF. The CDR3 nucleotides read TGTGCCAGCGCAGACAGGGAATTCTACGAGCAGTACTTC.

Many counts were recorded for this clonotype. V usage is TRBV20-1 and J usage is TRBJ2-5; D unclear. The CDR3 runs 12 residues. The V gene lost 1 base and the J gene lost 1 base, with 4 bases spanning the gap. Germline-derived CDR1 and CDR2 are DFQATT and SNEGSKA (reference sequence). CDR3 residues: CSARVAQETQYF. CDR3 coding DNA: TGCAGTGCTAGAGTAGCCCAAGAGACCCAGTACTTC.

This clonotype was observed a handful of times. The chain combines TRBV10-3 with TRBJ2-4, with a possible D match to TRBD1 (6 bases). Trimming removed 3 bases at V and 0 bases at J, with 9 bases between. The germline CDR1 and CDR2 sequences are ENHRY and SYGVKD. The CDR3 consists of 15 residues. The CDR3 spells CAISEGQIAKNIQYF. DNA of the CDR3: TGTGCCATCAGTGAAGGACAGATAGCCAAAAACATTCAGTACTTC.

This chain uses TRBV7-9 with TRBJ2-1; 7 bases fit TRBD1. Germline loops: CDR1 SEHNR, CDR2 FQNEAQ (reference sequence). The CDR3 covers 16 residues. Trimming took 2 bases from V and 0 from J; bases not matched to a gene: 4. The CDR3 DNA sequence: TGTGCCAGCAGCTTATTAGGGGACAGCTCCTACAATGAGCAGTTCTTC. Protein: CASSLLGDSSYNEQFF.

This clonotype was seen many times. The CDR3 region has the DNA TGTGCCAGCAGCGTAGGTACCGGGGGCCGGTACGAGCAGTACTTC. Translation: CASSVGTGGRYEQYF. The V gene is TRBV9, the J gene TRBJ2-7, with D perhaps assigned TRBD1 or TRBD2 (6 bases each). Germline V lookup: CDR1 SGDLS, CDR2 YYNGEE. The V end was cut by 0 bases, the J end by 4 bases, with 14 bases between. CDR3 size: 15 residues. Filled out from reference TRBV9 and TRBJ2-7, the complete variable domain reads DSGVTQTPKHLITATGQRVTLRCSPRSGDLSVYWYQQSLDQGLQFLIQYYNGEERAKGNILERFSAQQFPDLHSELNLSSLELGDSALYFCASSVGTGGRYEQYFGPGTRLTVT.

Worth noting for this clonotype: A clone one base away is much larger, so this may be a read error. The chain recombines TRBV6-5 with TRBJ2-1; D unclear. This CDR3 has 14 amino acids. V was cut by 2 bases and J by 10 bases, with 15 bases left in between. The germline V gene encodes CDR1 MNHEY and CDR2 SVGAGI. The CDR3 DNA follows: TGTGCCAGCAGTTACGTCCCAGCCTCCTACGAGCAGTTCTTC. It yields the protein CASSYVPASYEQFF.

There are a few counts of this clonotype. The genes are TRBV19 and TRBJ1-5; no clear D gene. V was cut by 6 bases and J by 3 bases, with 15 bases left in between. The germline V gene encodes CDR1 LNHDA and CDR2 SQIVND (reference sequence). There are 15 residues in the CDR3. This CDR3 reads CASRLDGRNNQPQHF. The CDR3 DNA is TGTGCCAGTAGGCTTGACGGACGAAACAATCAGCCCCAGCATTTT.

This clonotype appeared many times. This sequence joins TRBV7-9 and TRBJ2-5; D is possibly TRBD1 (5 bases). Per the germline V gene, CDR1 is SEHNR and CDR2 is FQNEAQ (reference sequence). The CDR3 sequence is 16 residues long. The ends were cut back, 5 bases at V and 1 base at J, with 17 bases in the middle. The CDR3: CASSPDLWGPQETQYF. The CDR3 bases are TGTGCCAGCAGCCCAGACCTCTGGGGCCCCCAAGAGACCCAGTACTTC.

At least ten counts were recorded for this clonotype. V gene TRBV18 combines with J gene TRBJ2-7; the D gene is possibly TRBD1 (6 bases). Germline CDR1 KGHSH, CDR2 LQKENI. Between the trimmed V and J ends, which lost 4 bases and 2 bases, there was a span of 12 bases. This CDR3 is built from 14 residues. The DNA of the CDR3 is TGTGCCAGCTCACGACGGACAGAGCCCTACGAGCAGTACTTC. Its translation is CASSRRTEPYEQYF. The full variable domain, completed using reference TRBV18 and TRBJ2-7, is NAGVMQNPRHLVRRRGQEARLRCSPMKGHSHVYWYRQLPEEGLKFMVYLQKENIIDESGMPKERFSAEFPKEGPSILRIQQVVRGDSAAYFCASSRRTEPYEQYFGPGTRLTVT.

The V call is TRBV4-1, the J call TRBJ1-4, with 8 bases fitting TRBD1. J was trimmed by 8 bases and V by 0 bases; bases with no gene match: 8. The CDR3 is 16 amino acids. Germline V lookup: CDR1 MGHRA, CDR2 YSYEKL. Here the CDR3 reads CASSQDGRGLGEKLFF. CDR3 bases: TGCGCCAGCAGCCAAGATGGCAGGGGGCTAGGGGAAAAACTGTTTTTT.

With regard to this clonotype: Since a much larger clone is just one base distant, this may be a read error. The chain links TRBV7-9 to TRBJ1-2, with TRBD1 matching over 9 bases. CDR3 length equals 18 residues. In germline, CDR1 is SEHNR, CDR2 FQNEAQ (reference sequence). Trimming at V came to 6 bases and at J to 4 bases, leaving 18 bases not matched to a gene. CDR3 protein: CASRMEGTGLRGVYGYTF. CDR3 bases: TGTGCCAGCAGAATGGAGGGGACAGGGCTCCGAGGGGTCTATGGCTACACCTTC.

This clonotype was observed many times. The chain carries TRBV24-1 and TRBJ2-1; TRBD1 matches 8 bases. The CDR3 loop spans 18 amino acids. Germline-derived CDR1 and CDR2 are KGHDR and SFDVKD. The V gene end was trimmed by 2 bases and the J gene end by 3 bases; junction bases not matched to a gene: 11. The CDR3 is CATSDSQFRTGIYNEQFF. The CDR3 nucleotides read TGTGCCACCAGTGATTCGCAGTTTAGGACAGGGATCTACAATGAGCAGTTCTTC.

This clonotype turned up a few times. CDR3 in amino acids: CASTTTAGNTEAFF. The CDR3 DNA reads TGCGCCAGCACCACGACAGCCGGGAACACTGAAGCTTTCTTT. The chain combines TRBV5-1 with TRBJ1-1; a weak D match, TRBD1 (5 bases). Trimming pared 6 bases from V and 1 base from J, leaving 13 bases between. The germline V gene has CDR1 SGHRS and CDR2 YFSETQ. The CDR3 totals 14 residues.

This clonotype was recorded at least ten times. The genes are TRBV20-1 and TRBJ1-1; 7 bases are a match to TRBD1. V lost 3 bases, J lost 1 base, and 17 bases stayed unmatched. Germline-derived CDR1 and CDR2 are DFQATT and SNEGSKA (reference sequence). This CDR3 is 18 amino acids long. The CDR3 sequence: CSARGSLIKGQWNTEAFF. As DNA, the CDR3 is TGCAGTGCTAGGGGAAGCCTTATTAAGGGACAGTGGAACACTGAAGCTTTCTTT.

CDR3 in amino acids: CASSETARSSYEQYF. The DNA of the CDR3 is TGTGCCAGCAGTGAGACGGCCAGGAGCTCCTACGAGCAGTACTTC. V is TRBV6-1 and J is TRBJ2-7; unclear D gene. The germline V gene encodes CDR1 MNHNS and CDR2 SASEGT. V was clipped by 3 bases and J by 0 bases, with 12 bases between them. This CDR3 spans 15 amino acids.

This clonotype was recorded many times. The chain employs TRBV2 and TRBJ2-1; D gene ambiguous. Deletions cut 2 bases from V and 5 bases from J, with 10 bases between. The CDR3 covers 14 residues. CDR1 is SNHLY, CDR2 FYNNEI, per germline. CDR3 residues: CASSERFLNNEQFF. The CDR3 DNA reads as TGTGCCAGCAGTGAAAGGTTTCTTAACAATGAGCAGTTCTTC. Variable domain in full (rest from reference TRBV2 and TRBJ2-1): EPEVTQTPSHQVTQMGQEVILRCVPISNHLYFYWYRQILGQKVEFLVSFYNNEISEKSEIFDDQFSVERPDGSNFTLKIRSTKLEDSAMYFCASSERFLNNEQFFGPGTRLTVL.

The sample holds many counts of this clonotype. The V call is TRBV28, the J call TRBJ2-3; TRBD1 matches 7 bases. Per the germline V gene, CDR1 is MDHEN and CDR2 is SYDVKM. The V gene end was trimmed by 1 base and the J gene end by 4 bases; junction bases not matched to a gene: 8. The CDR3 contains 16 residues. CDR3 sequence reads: CASSLSGTVVPDTQYF. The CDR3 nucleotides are TGTGCCAGCAGTTTATCCGGGACAGTAGTCCCAGATACGCAGTATTTT. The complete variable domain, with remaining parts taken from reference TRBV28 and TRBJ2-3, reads DVKVTQSSRYLVKRTGEKVFLECVQDMDHENMFWYRQDPGLGLRLIYFSYDVKMKEKGDIPEGYSVSREKKERFSLILESASTNQTSMYLCASSLSGTVVPDTQYFGPGTRLTVL.

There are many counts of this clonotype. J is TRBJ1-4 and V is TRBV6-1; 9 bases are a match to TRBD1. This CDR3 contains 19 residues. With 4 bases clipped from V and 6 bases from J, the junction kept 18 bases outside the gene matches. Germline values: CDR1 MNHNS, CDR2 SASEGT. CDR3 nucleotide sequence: TGTGCCAGCAGTGTGGAACCATCGGGACAGGGATATGCCGATGAAAAACTGTTTTTT. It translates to CASSVEPSGQGYADEKLFF.

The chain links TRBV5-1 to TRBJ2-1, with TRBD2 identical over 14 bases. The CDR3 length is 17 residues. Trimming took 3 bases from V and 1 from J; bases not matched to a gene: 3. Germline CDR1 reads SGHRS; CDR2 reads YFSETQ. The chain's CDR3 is CASSSTSGGGSYNEQFF. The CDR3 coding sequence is TGCGCCAGCAGCTCGACTAGCGGGGGGGGATCCTACAATGAGCAGTTCTTC. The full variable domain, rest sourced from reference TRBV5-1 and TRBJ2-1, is KAGVTQTPRYLIKTRGQQVTLSCSPISGHRSVSWYQQTPGQGLQFLFEYFSETQRNKGNFPGRFSGRQFSNSRSEMNVSTLELGDSALYLCASSSTSGGGSYNEQFFGPGTRLTVL.

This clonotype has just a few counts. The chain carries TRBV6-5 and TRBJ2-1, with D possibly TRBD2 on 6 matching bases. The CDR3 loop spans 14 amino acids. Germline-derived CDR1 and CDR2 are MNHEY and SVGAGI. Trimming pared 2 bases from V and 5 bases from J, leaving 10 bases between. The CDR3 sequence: CASSYMGLHNEQFF. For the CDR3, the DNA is TGTGCCAGCAGTTACATGGGACTCCACAATGAGCAGTTCTTC.

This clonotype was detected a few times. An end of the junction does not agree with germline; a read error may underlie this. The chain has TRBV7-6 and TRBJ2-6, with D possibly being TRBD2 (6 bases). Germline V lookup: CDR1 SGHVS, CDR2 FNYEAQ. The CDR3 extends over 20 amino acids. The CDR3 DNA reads TGTGCCGGCAGCTTAAGGTCGATTGGGACTCTAGGCTCTGGGGCCAACGTCCTGACTTTC. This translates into CAGSLRSIGTLGSGANVLTF.

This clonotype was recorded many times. The CDR3 DNA is TGCGCCAGCAGGTCGGACAAGGGGTTATCTGCAACTAATGAAAAACTGTTTTTT. Translation: CASRSDKGLSATNEKLFF. The rearrangement joins TRBV10-2 to TRBJ1-4, with TRBD1 as a possible D gene (5 bases). Germline CDR1 is WSHSY and CDR2 is SAAADI. The CDR3 runs to 18 residues. The germline V and J ends were trimmed by 6 bases and 0 bases, with 20 bases remaining between them.

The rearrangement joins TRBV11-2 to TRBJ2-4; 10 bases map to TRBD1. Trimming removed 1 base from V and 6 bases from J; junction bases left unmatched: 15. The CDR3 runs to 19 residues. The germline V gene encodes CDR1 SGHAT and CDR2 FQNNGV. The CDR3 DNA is TGTGCCAGCAGCTTAGGCCTGACCCCCGGGACAGGGGTGGGAAACATTCAGTACTTC. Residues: CASSLGLTPGTGVGNIQYF.

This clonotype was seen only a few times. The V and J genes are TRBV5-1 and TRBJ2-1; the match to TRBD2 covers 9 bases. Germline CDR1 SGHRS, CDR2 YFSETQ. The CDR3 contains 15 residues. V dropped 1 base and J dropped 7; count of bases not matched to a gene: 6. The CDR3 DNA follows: TGCGCCAGCAGCTTGATGGCGGGAGGGTCGAATGAGCAGTTCTTC. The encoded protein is CASSLMAGGSNEQFF.

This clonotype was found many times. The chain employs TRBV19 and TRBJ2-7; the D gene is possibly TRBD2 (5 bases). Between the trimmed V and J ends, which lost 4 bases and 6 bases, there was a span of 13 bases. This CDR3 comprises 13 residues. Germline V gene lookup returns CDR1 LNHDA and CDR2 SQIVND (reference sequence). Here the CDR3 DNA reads TGTGCCAGTAGTACAGATATTACTAGCGAGCAGTACTTC. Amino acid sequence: CASSTDITSEQYF.

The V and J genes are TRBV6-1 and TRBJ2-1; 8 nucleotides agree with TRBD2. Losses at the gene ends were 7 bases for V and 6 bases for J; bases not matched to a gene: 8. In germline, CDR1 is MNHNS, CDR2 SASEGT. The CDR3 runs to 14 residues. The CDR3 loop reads CASTGLAGTNEQFF. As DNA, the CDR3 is TGTGCCAGCACAGGGCTAGCGGGTACCAATGAGCAGTTCTTC.